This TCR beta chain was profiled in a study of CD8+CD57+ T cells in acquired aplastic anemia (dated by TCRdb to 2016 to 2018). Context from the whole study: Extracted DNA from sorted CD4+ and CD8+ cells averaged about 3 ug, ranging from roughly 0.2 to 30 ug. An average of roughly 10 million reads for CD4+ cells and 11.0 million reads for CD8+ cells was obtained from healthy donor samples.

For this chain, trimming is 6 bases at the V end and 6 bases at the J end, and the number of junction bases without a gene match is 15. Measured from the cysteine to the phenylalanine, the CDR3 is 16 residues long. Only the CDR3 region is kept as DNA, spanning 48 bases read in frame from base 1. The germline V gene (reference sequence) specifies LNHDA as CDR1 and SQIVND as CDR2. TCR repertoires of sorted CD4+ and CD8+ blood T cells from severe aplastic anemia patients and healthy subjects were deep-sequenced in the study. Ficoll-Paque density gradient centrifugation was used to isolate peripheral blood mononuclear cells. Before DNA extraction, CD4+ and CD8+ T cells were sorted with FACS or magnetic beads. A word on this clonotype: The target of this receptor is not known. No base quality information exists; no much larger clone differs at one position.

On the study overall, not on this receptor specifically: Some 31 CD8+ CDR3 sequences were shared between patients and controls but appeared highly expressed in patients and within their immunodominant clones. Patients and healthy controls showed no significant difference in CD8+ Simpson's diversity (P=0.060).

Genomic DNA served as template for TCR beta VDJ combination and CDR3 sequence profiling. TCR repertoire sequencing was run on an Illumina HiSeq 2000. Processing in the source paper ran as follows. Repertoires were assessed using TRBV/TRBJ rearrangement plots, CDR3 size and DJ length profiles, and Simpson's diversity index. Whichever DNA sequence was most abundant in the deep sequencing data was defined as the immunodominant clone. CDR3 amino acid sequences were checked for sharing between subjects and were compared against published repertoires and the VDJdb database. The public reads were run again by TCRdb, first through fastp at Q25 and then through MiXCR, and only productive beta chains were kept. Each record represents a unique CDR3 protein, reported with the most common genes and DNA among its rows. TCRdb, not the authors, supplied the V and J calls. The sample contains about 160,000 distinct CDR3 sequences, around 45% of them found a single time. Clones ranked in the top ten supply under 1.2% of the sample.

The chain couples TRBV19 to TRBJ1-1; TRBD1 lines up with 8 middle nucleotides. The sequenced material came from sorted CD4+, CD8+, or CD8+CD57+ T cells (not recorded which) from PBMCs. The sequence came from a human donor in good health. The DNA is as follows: TGTGCCAGTAGCCGTGGACAGGGACAAGGCCGGGCTGAAGCTTTCTTT. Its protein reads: CASSRGQGQGRAEAFF.